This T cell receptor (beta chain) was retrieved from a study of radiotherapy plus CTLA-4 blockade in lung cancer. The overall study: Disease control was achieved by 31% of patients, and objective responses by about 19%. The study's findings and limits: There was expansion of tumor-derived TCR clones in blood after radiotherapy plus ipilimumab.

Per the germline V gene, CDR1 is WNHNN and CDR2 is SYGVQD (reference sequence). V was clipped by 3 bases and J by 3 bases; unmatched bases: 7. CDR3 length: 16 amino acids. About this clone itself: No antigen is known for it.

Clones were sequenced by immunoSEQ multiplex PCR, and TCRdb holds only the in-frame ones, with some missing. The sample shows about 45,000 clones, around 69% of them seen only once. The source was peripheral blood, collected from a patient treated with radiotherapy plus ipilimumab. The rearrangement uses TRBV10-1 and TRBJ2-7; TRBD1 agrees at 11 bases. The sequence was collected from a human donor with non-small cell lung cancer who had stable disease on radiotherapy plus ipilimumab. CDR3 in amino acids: CASSDPAGQGGYEQYF. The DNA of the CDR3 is TGCGCCAGCAGTGATCCCGCGGGACAGGGGGGCTACGAGCAGTACTTC.